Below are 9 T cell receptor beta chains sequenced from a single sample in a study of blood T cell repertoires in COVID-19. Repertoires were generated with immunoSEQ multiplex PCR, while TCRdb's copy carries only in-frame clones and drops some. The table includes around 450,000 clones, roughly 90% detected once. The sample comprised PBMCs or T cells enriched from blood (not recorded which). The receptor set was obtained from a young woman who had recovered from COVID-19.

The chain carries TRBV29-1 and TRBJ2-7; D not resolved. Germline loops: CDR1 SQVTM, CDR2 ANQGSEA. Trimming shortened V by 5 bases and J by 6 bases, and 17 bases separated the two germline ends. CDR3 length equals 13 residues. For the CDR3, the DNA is TGCAGCGTTCCGGGTCCCGGTCGGGTCGAGCAGTACTTC. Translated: CSVPGPGRVEQYF.

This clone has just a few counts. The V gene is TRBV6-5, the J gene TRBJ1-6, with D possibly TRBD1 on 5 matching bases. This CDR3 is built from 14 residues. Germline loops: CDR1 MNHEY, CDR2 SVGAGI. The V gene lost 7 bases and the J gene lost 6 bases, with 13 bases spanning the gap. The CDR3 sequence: CASTTTVINSPLHF. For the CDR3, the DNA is TGTGCCAGCACGACGACAGTCATTAATTCACCCCTCCACTTT.

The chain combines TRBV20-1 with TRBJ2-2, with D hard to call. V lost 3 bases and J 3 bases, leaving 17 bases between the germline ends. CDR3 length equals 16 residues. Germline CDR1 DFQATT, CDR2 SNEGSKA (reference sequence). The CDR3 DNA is TGCAGTGCTAGTGATATGCGTAGAAGCGACACCGGGGAGCTGTTTTTT. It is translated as CSASDMRRSDTGELFF.

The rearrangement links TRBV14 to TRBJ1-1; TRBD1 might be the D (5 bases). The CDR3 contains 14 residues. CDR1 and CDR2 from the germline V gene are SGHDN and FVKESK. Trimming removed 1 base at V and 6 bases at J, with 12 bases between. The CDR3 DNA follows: TGTGCCAGCAGCCAAGGGGAGGCGGGGCCTGAAGCTTTCTTT. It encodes CASSQGEAGPEAFF. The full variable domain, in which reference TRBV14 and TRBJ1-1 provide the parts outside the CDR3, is EAGVTQFPSHSVIEKGQTVTLRCDPISGHDNLYWYRRVMGKEIKFLLHFVKESKQDESGMPNNRFLAERTGGTYSTLKVQPAELEDSGVYFCASSQGEAGPEAFFGQGTRLTVV.

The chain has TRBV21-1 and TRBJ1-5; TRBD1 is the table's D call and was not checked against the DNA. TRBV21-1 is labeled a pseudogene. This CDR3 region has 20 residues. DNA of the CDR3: TGTGCCAGCAGCAGGATCTGGAGCAGGGGGCATCGATGGAGCAATCAGCCCCAGCATTTT. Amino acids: CASSRIWSRGHRWSNQPQHF.

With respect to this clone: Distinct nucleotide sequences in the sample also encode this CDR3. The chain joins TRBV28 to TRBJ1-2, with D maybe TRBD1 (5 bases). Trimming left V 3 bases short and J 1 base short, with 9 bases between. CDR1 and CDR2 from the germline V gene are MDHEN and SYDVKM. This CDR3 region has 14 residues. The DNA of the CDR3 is TGTGCCAGCAGTTTGTTGACAGTTAACTATGGCTACACCTTC. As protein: CASSLLTVNYGYTF.

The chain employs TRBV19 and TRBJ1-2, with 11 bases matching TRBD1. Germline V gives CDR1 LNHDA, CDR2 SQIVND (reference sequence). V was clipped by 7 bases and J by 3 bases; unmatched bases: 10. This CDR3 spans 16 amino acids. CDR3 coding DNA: TGTGCCAGTACCCCAAACGTGGGACAGGGGGACTATGGCTACACCTTC. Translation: CASTPNVGQGDYGYTF.

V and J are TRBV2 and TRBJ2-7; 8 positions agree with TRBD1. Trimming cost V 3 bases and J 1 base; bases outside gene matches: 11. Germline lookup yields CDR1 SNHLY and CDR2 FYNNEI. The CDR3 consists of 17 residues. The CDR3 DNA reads TGTGCCAGCAGTGATGACGGGACAGGCGGATTATCCTACGAGCAGTACTTC. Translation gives CASSDDGTGGLSYEQYF.

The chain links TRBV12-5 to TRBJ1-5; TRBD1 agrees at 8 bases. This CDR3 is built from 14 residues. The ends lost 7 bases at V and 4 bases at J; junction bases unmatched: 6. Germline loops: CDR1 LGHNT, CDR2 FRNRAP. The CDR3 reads CASAPGQGNQPQHF. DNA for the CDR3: TGTGCTAGTGCCCCCGGACAGGGTAATCAGCCCCAGCATTTT.